These 9 T cell receptor beta chains share one sample of origin, sequenced in a study of graft-versus-host responses after intestinal transplantation. Antigens of these TCRs are unknown. Sequencing was performed with immunoSEQ multiplex PCR; in TCRdb, only in-frame clones are kept and a portion is missing. The table shows 70,000 to 95,000 clones, with 75% to 90% occurring only once. Sequenced material: unstimulated CD4+ T cells sorted from spleen or lymph node cells, taken before intestinal transplant. Receptors originate from a human donor who received an intestinal transplant.

The rearrangement uses TRBV6-1 and TRBJ1-1; D gene ambiguous. Germline loops: CDR1 MNHNS, CDR2 SASEGT. The CDR3 is made up of 16 amino acids. Trimming took 3 bases from V and 0 from J, leaving 14 bases between them. CDR3 nucleotides: TGTGCCAGCAGTGACGACGGCCGACGGGTGAACACTGAAGCTTTCTTT. This sequence encodes CASSDDGRRVNTEAFF.

The chain carries TRBV19 and TRBJ2-4; D might be TRBD2 (6 bases). CDR3 length equals 16 residues. The germline CDR1 and CDR2 sequences are LNHDA and SQIVND (reference sequence). With 1 base removed from V and 0 bases from J, the gap between germline ends came to 10 bases. The CDR3 is CASSIGGLPAKNIQYF. The CDR3 coding sequence is TGTGCCAGTAGTATAGGAGGACTACCAGCCAAAAACATTCAGTACTTC. The full variable domain, its missing parts supplied by reference TRBV19 and TRBJ2-4, is DGGITQSPKYLFRKEGQNVTLSCEQNLNHDAMYWYRQDPGQGLRLIYYSQIVNDFQKGDIAEGYSVSREKKESFPLTVTSAQKNPTAFYLCASSIGGLPAKNIQYFGAGTRLSVL.

The chain links TRBV19 to TRBJ2-1; D might be TRBD2 (5 bases). V lost 7 bases, J lost 7 bases, and 14 bases lay in between. The germline V gene has CDR1 LNHDA and CDR2 SQIVND (reference sequence). The CDR3 runs 13 residues. CDR3 nucleotide sequence: TGTGCCAGTACCCCTACCCCGGGGAATGAGCAGTTCTTC. Its protein product is CASTPTPGNEQFF.

V is TRBV18 and J is TRBJ1-1, with D possibly TRBD1 on 5 matching bases. Germline CDR1 KGHSH, CDR2 LQKENI. Trimming took off 2 bases at V and 5 bases at J, with 12 bases between the two ends. The length of the CDR3 is 14 residues. The CDR3: CASSPGRVRTEAFF. The CDR3 DNA follows: TGTGCCAGCTCACCAGGCAGGGTGAGGACTGAAGCTTTCTTT.

The chain employs TRBV29-1 and TRBJ1-2; a weak D match, TRBD1 (6 bases). Trimming pared 4 bases from V and 2 bases from J, leaving 11 bases between. The CDR3 spans 13 residues. Germline lookup yields CDR1 SQVTM and CDR2 ANQGSEA. The CDR3 DNA reads as TGCAGCGTTGGAACAGGGTTGAACTATGGCTACACCTTC. This codes for CSVGTGLNYGYTF. The complete variable domain, with remaining parts taken from reference TRBV29-1 and TRBJ1-2, reads SAVISQKPSRDICQRGTSLTIQCQVDSQVTMMFWYRQQPGQSLTLIATANQGSEATYESGFVIDKFPISRPNLTFSTLTVSNMSPEDSSIYLCSVGTGLNYGYTFGSGTRLTVV.

The chain employs TRBV7-3 and TRBJ2-1; D possibly corresponds to TRBD2 (6 bases). Trimming cost V 2 bases and J 8 bases, with 10 bases left between them. This CDR3 region has 13 residues. Germline V gene sequence: CDR1 SGHTA, CDR2 FQGTGA. This chain's CDR3 is CASSLGGDHEQFF. CDR3 coding DNA: TGTGCCAGCAGCTTAGGAGGGGACCATGAGCAGTTCTTC.

Here the CDR3 reads CASSQDGERGGPDTQYF. CDR3 in DNA: TGTGCCAGCAGCCAAGATGGGGAGCGGGGGGGCCCAGATACGCAGTATTTT. V gene TRBV14 combines with J gene TRBJ2-3, with 10 nucleotides matching TRBD2. The CDR3 totals 17 residues. CDR1 is SGHDN and CDR2 is FVKESK in the germline V gene. V lost 0 bases to trimming and J lost 4 bases; unmatched junction nucleotides: 7.

The chain combines TRBV25-1 with TRBJ1-2, with 10 bases that match TRBD1. Losses at the gene ends were 8 bases for V and 5 bases for J; bases not matched to a gene: 11. The length of the CDR3 is 15 residues. Germline CDR1 reads MGHDK; CDR2 reads SYGVNS. The CDR3 DNA follows: TGTGCCAGCTTCGGGACAGGGGACCCCCCTTATGGCTACACCTTC. Its translation is CASFGTGDPPYGYTF.

V is TRBV2 and J is TRBJ2-5; TRBD2 is a possible D gene (6 bases). Germline V lookup: CDR1 SNHLY, CDR2 FYNNEI. The CDR3 is 11 amino acids. V lost 7 bases, J lost 12 bases, and 15 bases lay in between. The CDR3 spells CASNREGGEYF. DNA of the CDR3: TGTGCCAGCAATCGGGAAGGAGGGGAGTACTTC. Using reference TRBV2 and TRBJ2-5 for the parts outside the CDR3, the full variable domain is EPEVTQTPSHQVTQMGQEVILRCVPISNHLYFYWYRQILGQKVEFLVSFYNNEISEKSEIFDDQFSVERPDGSNFTLKIRSTKLEDSAMYFCASNREGGEYFGPGTRLLVL.